Listed below are T cell receptor beta chains from one sample, sequenced in a study of Ad26.COV2.S vaccination and SARS-CoV-2 variants. Using immunoSEQ multiplex PCR, the repertoire was profiled, and TCRdb retains in-frame clones only, with some absent. The sample lists about 680,000 clones; 89% were seen once. The material sequenced was peripheral blood, taken in a trial of Ad26.COV2.S vaccine versus placebo. These receptors came from a person aged 18-60 years who received the Ad26.COV2.S COVID-19 vaccine or a placebo. Both conserved end residues are part of each CDR3. D genes are given only for firm matches. The size field is filled for only some rows; it gives once, few, many or a size class.

cdr3_nt | cdr3_aa | clone_size | j_call | d_call | v_call
TGTGCCAGCAGCCGGGACTCCTATGAGCAGTTCTTC | CASSRDSYEQFF | . | TRBJ2-1 | . | TRBV7-9
TGTGCCAGCTCAGTGACAGGGGGCGGAGTTGGCTACACCTTC | CASSVTGGGVGYTF | . | TRBJ1-2 | TRBD1 | TRBV18
TGTGCCTGGAGTGGGGGACTAGCGGACTATGGCTACACCTTC | CAWSGGLADYGYTF | . | TRBJ1-2 | . | TRBV30
TGTGCCAGCAGGGACCCCCGGAGCTACAATGAGCAGTTCTTC | CASRDPRSYNEQFF | . | TRBJ2-1 | . | TRBV2
TGTGCCACCAGTGACGGGGGGGCAAGGAATGAGCAGTTCTTC | CATSDGGARNEQFF | . | TRBJ2-1 | TRBD2 | TRBV24-1
TGCAGCGCCGGGTGGGGTAGGGAAAAACTGTTTTTT | CSAGWGREKLFF | . | TRBJ1-4 | . | TRBV29-1
TGCAGCGTAGTATCCGGGATCCCGGGCAATGAGCAGTTCTTC | CSVVSGIPGNEQFF | . | TRBJ2-1 | . | TRBV29-1
TGTGCCAGCCACTCGGGAGGGTTGCGGGGGATGGGACATAGCAATCAGCCCCAGCATTTT | CASHSGGLRGMGHSNQPQHF | . | TRBJ1-5 | . | TRBV6-4
TGTGCCAGCAGCCTGACAGGGGAGAGCACTGAAGCTTTCTTT | CASSLTGESTEAFF | . | TRBJ1-1 | TRBD1 | TRBV5-4
TGTGCCAGCAGGGTTTCTAGCGGGAGGGGGTACGAGCAGTACTTC | CASRVSSGRGYEQYF | . | TRBJ2-7 | TRBD2 | TRBV5-8
TGTGCCTGGAGCCAGGGCGCCTCTGGGGCCAACGTCCTGACTTTC | CAWSQGASGANVLTF | . | TRBJ2-6 | . | TRBV30
TGCGCCAGCAGTGACCCTTTAGCGGGAGGGCCCCCCTACGAGCAGTACTTC | CASSDPLAGGPPYEQYF | . | TRBJ2-7 | TRBD2 | TRBV10-1
TGTGCCAGCAGCTTGGATCCCCGATTCAATGAGCAGTTCTTC | CASSLDPRFNEQFF | . | TRBJ2-1 | . | TRBV5-5
TGTGCCAGCAGCCAAGACAGGGCGGGAGGTGAAAAACTGTTTTTT | CASSQDRAGGEKLFF | . | TRBJ1-4 | . | TRBV4-2
TGCGCCAGCAGCCAGGGACTAGCGGGGGTCACAGATACGCAGTATTTT | CASSQGLAGVTDTQYF | . | TRBJ2-3 | TRBD2 | TRBV5-1
TGTGCCTGGAGGACCGGGTCCTCCCTAGATGGGGAGCTGTTTTTT | CAWRTGSSLDGELFF | . | TRBJ2-2 | . | TRBV30
TGTGCCAGCAGCCTCCAGGCGCAGCCCCAGCATTTT | CASSLQAQPQHF | . | TRBJ1-5 | . | TRBV2
TGTGCCAGCAGCTTGACTAGCGGGGTCTACGAGCAGTACTTC | CASSLTSGVYEQYF | . | TRBJ2-7 | TRBD2 | TRBV5-5
TGTGCCAGCAGCTTAGAGGGCAGGGGGCTCGGCTACACCTTC | CASSLEGRGLGYTF | . | TRBJ1-2 | TRBD1 | TRBV11-2
TGTGCCAGTAGTCCGGGGGTAACAGATACGCAGTATTTT | CASSPGVTDTQYF | . | TRBJ2-3 | . | TRBV19
TGTGCCAGCAGCCCCTTAATCCAAGAGACCCAGTACTTC | CASSPLIQETQYF | . | TRBJ2-5 | . | TRBV14
TGCGCCAGCAGCGCACTAGCGGGAGATGGAAACATTCAGTACTTC | CASSALAGDGNIQYF | . | TRBJ2-4 | TRBD2 | TRBV5-1
TGTGCCAGCAGCTTAGGATGGCGGGAGAATTTGGATACGCAGTATTTT | CASSLGWRENLDTQYF | . | TRBJ2-3 | TRBD2 | TRBV13
TGTGCCAGTAGTATTGACAGGGTCTCCTACAATGAGCAGTTCTTC | CASSIDRVSYNEQFF | . | TRBJ2-1 | TRBD1 | TRBV19
TGTGCCAGCAGCTGGGACAGGGGGCGCGTTTACGAGCAGTACTTC | CASSWDRGRVYEQYF | . | TRBJ2-7 | TRBD1 | TRBV11-2
TGCGCCAGCAGCTTGGTGACAGATTTCAAGACCCAGTACTTC | CASSLVTDFKTQYF | . | TRBJ2-5 | . | TRBV5-1
TGTGCCAGCAGTTGGACGGTTTCGGTATTGTCACCCCTCCACTTT | CASSWTVSVLSPLHF | . | TRBJ1-6 | . | TRBV6-5
TGTGCCAGCAGTTACACAGCTTACGAGCAGTACTTC | CASSYTAYEQYF | . | TRBJ2-7 | . | TRBV6-2/TRBV6-3
TGTGCCAGTACCCCTCGGCCCAGTCCGAACACCGGGGAGCTGTTTTTT | CASTPRPSPNTGELFF | . | TRBJ2-2 | . | TRBV19
TGTGCCAGCAGCTTAGGCTCCGGGGGGGACATGAACACTGAAGCTTTCTTT | CASSLGSGGDMNTEAFF | . | TRBJ1-1 | . | TRBV13
TGTGCCACCAGTGATTTGAAATCGGGAGACCCAGATACGCAGTATTTT | CATSDLKSGDPDTQYF | . | TRBJ2-3 | . | TRBV24-1
TGCAGTGCCGGAATCTCGGAGACCCAGTACTTC | CSAGISETQYF | . | TRBJ2-5 | . | TRBV20-1
TGTGCCAGTAGGATCCCAGGGCTTAATTCACCCCTCCACTTT | CASRIPGLNSPLHF | . | TRBJ1-6 | . | TRBV19
TGTGCCACCAGCCTCAGAGGTAAACTGTTTTTT | CATSLRGKLFF | . | TRBJ1-4 | . | TRBV15
TGTGCCAGTAGTATGATAGGATCTCGTGAGGAAACAGATACGCAGTATTTT | CASSMIGSREETDTQYF | . | TRBJ2-3 | . | TRBV19
TGTGCCAGCAGTTACACCCTAGGCCTAGGCTTCAATCAGCCCCAGCATTTT | CASSYTLGLGFNQPQHF | . | TRBJ1-5 | . | TRBV6-2/TRBV6-3
TGTGCCAGCAGCCAAGAAATGTTAGTAGGAGGTGTCACAGATACGCAGTATTTT | CASSQEMLVGGVTDTQYF | . | TRBJ2-3 | . | TRBV4-2
TGTGCCAGCAGCCCTAGCGGGAGGGTGTATGAGCAGTTCTTC | CASSPSGRVYEQFF | . | TRBJ2-1 | TRBD2 | TRBV5-6
TGTGCCAGCAGTTACTCGCGGGGGGCGAACACCGGGGAGCTGTTTTTT | CASSYSRGANTGELFF | . | TRBJ2-2 | TRBD2 | TRBV6-6
TGTGCCAGTAGTATAACAGGGGTGAACACTGAAGCTTTCTTT | CASSITGVNTEAFF | . | TRBJ1-1 | TRBD1 | TRBV19
TGTGCCAGCAGCCGTAGGGGAACGGGTAATGAAAAACTGTTTTTT | CASSRRGTGNEKLFF | . | TRBJ1-4 | . | TRBV7-9
TGTGCCAGCAGCCAGAGCTCCTACGAGCAGTACTTC | CASSQSSYEQYF | once | TRBJ2-7 | . | TRBV4-2
TGTGCCAGCAGCTTAGCATCAGGGGGTAATCAGCCCCAGCATTTT | CASSLASGGNQPQHF | . | TRBJ1-5 | TRBD1 | TRBV11-2
TGCGCCAGCAGCCAAGAAATCCTCCAGGGTTGGTACGAGCAGTACTTC | CASSQEILQGWYEQYF | . | TRBJ2-7 | . | TRBV4-1
TGTGCCAGCAGCTTAGTCGGCGGCGGGAGGGGGGTTGAGACCCAGTACTTC | CASSLVGGGRGVETQYF | . | TRBJ2-5 | TRBD2 | TRBV7-2
TGTGCCAGCAGCCCCGGGACTAGTCAAGAGACCCAGTACTTC | CASSPGTSQETQYF | . | TRBJ2-5 | TRBD2 | TRBV6-5
TGCAGTGCTGGGGGTTTCGAGACCCAGTACTTC | CSAGGFETQYF | . | TRBJ2-5 | . | TRBV20-1
TGTGCCAGCTCACCGGGGGGGTACGAGCAGTACTTC | CASSPGGYEQYF | few | TRBJ2-7 | TRBD2 | TRBV18
TGTGCCAGCAGCTTATATCAGCCCCAGCATTTT | CASSLYQPQHF | . | TRBJ1-5 | . | TRBV7-8
TGTGCCAGCAGCGAGACAGGGATGGAGACCCAGTACTTC | CASSETGMETQYF | . | TRBJ2-5 | TRBD1 | TRBV9
TGCGCCAGCAGCGACGGGTTCTCTGGAAACACCATATATTTT | CASSDGFSGNTIYF | . | TRBJ1-3 | . | TRBV5-1
TGTGCCAGCAGCTCCTCTAGCGGGGGGACAGATACGCAGTATTTT | CASSSSSGGTDTQYF | . | TRBJ2-3 | TRBD2 | TRBV7-3
TGTGCCAGCAGCTTAGTTGGACACCCCTACGAGCAGTACTTC | CASSLVGHPYEQYF | . | TRBJ2-7 | . | TRBV7-2
TGTGCCACCAGCAGGGAGACTTCTTACGAGCAGTACTTC | CATSRETSYEQYF | . | TRBJ2-7 | . | TRBV15
TGTGCCAGCAGCCCCCGACTAGAATCCGATGAGCAGTTCTTC | CASSPRLESDEQFF | once | TRBJ2-1 | . | TRBV7-2
TGCGCCAGCAGTGCTCTAGGTACCCCCGGGGAGCTGTTTTTT | CASSALGTPGELFF | . | TRBJ2-2 | . | TRBV5-1
TGTGCCAGCAGCTTAGGTGTGTACCACCAGTACTTC | CASSLGVYHQYF | . | TRBJ2-5 | . | TRBV5-6
TGTGCCTGGACCTTACGAGGGGGAGCTTTCTTT | CAWTLRGGAFF | . | TRBJ1-1 | . | TRBV30
TGTGCCAGCAGCTCCCATTTAGGCACTGAAGCTTTCTTT | CASSSHLGTEAFF | once | TRBJ1-1 | . | TRBV7-2
TGTGCCAGCAGCTTGTGGCAGGGGCTCTCCTACGAGCAGTACTTC | CASSLWQGLSYEQYF | . | TRBJ2-7 | . | TRBV5-6